This paragraph covers one T cell receptor beta chain sequence. The data were taken from a study of blood T cell repertoires in COVID-19. Study context: Sources were T cells, B-cell-depleted T cells, or PBMCs; the material itself was cDNA or gDNA.

In the authors' methods: The authors estimated nucleated cell counts from reference gene primer amplification. TCRdb's table, derived via immunoSEQ multiplex PCR, lists solely in-frame clones and lacks some. The V and J calls and the clone size are those of that table, but D and trimming were determined from the DNA. The sample lists around 79,000 clones; roughly four fifths were seen once. The CDR3 extends over 17 amino acids. Germline lookup yields CDR1 KGHSH and CDR2 LQKENI. Germline trimming cut 2 bases from V and 3 bases from J; bases unmatched to any gene: 11. The clonotype was recovered from a woman in her sixties with acute or convalescent COVID-19. Sample: peripheral blood. The genes are TRBV18 and TRBJ1-1; 8 bases are a match to TRBD1. This CDR3 is CASSPSLDRVLDTEAFF. CDR3 bases: TGTGCCAGCTCACCATCCCTGGACAGGGTATTGGACACTGAAGCTTTCTTT.